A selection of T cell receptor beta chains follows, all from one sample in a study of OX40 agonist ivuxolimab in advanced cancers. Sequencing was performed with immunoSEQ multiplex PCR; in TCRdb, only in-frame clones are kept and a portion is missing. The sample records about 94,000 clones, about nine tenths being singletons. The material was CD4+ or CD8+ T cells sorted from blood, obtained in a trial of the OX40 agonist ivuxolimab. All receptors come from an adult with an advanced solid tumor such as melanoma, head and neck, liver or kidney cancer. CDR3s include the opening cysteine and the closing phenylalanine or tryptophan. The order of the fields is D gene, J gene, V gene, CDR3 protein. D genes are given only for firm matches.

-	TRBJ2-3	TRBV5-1	CASTRTGSDTQYF
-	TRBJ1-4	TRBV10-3	CATISGRIATNEKLFF
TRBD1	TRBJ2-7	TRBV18	CASSRDRTYEQYF
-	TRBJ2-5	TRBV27	CASSFAGARTQYF
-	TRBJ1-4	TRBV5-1	CASSVNGGTNEKLFF
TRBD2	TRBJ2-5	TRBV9	CASSVRGLAVQETQYF
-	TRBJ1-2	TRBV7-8	CASSLGGRGYTF
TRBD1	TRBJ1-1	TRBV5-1	CASTETGHEGGTEAFF
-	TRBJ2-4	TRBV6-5	CASSYSDSLAKNIQYF
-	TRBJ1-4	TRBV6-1	CASSVNRANEKLFF
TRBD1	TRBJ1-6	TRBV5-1	CASSLQGARNSPLHF
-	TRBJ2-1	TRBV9	CASSVERITYNEQFF
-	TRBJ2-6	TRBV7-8	CASSLARVGANVLTF
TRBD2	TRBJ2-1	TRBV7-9	CASSLGRGLEQFF
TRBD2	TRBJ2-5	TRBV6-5	CASRTSGGALETQYF
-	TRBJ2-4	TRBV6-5	CASSYSGGLKNIQYF
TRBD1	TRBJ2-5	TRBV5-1	CASSFSGTGGGETQYF
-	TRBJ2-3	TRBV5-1	CASSSFLDSTQYF
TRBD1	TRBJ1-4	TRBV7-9	CASSPRTGGHEKLFF
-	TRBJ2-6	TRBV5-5	CASSLASVLSGANVLTF
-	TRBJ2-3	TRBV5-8	CASSRTPREQYF
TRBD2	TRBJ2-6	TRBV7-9	CASSPRAGAGANVLTF
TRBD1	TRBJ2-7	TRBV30	CAWRRDRGRGDLWYF
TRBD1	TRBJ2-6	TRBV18	CASSPVDRVGAGANVLTF
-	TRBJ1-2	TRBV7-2	CASSLARPDYGYTF
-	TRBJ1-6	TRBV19	CASKAGRNSPLHF
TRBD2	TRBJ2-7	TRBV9	CASSVEGRGFNEQYF
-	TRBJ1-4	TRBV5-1	CASSLGPQTNEKLFF
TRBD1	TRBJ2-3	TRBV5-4	CASSFGSGQASDTQYF
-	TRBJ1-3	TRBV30	CAWSALDRFSGNTIYF
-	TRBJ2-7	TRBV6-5	CASKPGPSSYEQYF
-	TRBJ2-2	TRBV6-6	CASKPVQGSDTGELFF